Listed below are T cell receptor beta chains from one sample, sequenced in a study of T cell changes during pregnancy in multiple sclerosis. Libraries were prepared by immunoSEQ multiplex PCR; TCRdb keeps only in-frame clonotypes and omits some of them. Of around 50,000 clones in the sample, around 90% are singletons; the top ten hold roughly 1.2%. Sequencing used peripheral blood, obtained after pregnancy. These receptors came from a female donor in good health, enrolled as a control in a pregnancy study. Both conserved end residues are trimmed from each CDR3. A D gene is named only where the DNA matches it firmly.

>TRBV19|.|TRBJ1-5
ASSRMPQYSNQPQH
>TRBV28|TRBD1|TRBJ1-1
ASSLTGVDTEAF
>TRBV5-1|.|TRBJ1-1
ASSLVAVNTEAF
>TRBV11-2|.|TRBJ1-2
ASSLDRVGYT
>TRBV6-5|TRBD2|TRBJ2-7
ASSYRGGGASEQY
>TRBV5-4|.|TRBJ2-7
ASSLGGVGRGVREQY
>TRBV7-2|TRBD2|TRBJ2-7
ASSPLGLAVYEQY
>TRBV25-1|.|TRBJ1-3
ASSEYIPRYSGNTIY
>TRBV6-5|TRBD1|TRBJ1-1
ASSYSTGGLNTEAF
>TRBV6-5|.|TRBJ2-7
ASSYSPDSTYEQY
>TRBV28|.|TRBJ2-5
ASGNSGPQETQY
>TRBV6-1|.|TRBJ1-4
ASSEHRVGEKLF
>TRBV19|.|TRBJ1-5
ASSIHPRGEYHQPQH
>TRBV7-9|TRBD1|TRBJ2-3
ASSYGGQGAADTQY
>TRBV4-2|.|TRBJ1-5
ASSQGDAPGHQPQH
>TRBV4-3|.|TRBJ2-1
ASSQGPFHRGGYEQF
>TRBV28|TRBD2|TRBJ2-3
ASSLPSGRVQDTQY
>TRBV4-1|.|TRBJ1-5
ASSLREDSNQPQH
>TRBV6-5|TRBD1|TRBJ1-2
ASTPPGQNYGYT
>TRBV7-9|.|TRBJ1-1
ASSPYRENTEAF
>TRBV27|.|TRBJ2-7
ASSPTVKSEQY
>TRBV4-1|.|TRBJ1-1
ASSQPPGYLNTEAF
>TRBV30|TRBD1|TRBJ1-1
AWRTGVWTEAF
>TRBV6-5|.|TRBJ2-1
ASSPSQDNEQF
>TRBV2|.|TRBJ2-7
ASTLGGYEQY
>TRBV5-6|.|TRBJ1-4
ASSLGGVRLF
>TRBV19|TRBD1|TRBJ1-2
ASSPTGEKYGYT
>TRBV28|.|TRBJ1-6
ASSLPGGYNSPLH
>TRBV28|TRBD1|TRBJ1-5
ASSLDRGQRQPQH
>TRBV5-4|TRBD2|TRBJ2-3
ASSPLPSGGSTDTQY
>TRBV7-2|.|TRBJ1-5
ASSAGLRNQPQH
>TRBV2|.|TRBJ1-2
ASSERFTALGYT
>TRBV28|.|TRBJ1-1
ASSLAGAKYSF
>TRBV4-1|TRBD1|TRBJ1-2
ASSPYSTGNANYGYT
>TRBV28|TRBD1|TRBJ2-7
ASSRRTGEHYEQY
>TRBV21-1|.|TRBJ2-7
ASSTSGRASYEQY
>TRBV6-1|.|TRBJ2-7
ASSEQPGYEQY
>TRBV5-5|TRBD1|TRBJ1-3
ASSFEDRSSGNTIY
>TRBV19|.|TRBJ1-5
ASTQPYGTEDNQPQH
>TRBV7-8|.|TRBJ1-6
ASSFDRVNSPLH
>TRBV19|TRBD1|TRBJ2-3
ASSILRGRGIASTDTQY
>TRBV5-4|TRBD2|TRBJ2-1
ASSLESGGYNEQF
>TRBV6-6|TRBD2|TRBJ2-3
ASRGTSGSDTQY
>TRBV23-1|.|TRBJ1-1
ASTGDGRKGEAF
>TRBV6-5|.|TRBJ1-1
ASSYSTGSGSEAF
>TRBV30|TRBD1|TRBJ2-3
AWSKGGATDTQY
>TRBV6-5|.|TRBJ2-6
ASSLDRAGANVLT
>TRBV5-1|.|TRBJ2-7
ASSYPGGEQY
>TRBV6-4|.|TRBJ1-5
ASSEYYSNQPQH
>TRBV11-3|.|TRBJ1-2
ASSLDGHGYT
>TRBV18|.|TRBJ1-2
ASSRENLNYGYT
>TRBV20-1|.|TRBJ2-5
SSRLLETQY
>TRBV2|.|TRBJ2-1
ASRSRPGVVGEQF
>TRBV25-1|TRBD2|TRBJ2-5
ASLRLAGETQY
>TRBV4-1|.|TRBJ2-1
ASSQDSGSSRADNEQF